A single sample is the source of the 5 T cell receptor beta chains below, sequenced in a study of blood T cell repertoires in COVID-19 (dated by TCRdb to 2020 to 2022). Library generation was performed with the immunoSEQ multiplex PCR assay. Entries here come from immuneACCESS through TCRdb and include only in-frame sequences with V and J called. Some clones fail to appear in such tables; in the studies checked, an unresolved V gene covers under half of the shortfall, and the cause of the remainder is unknown. The sample contains 200,000 to 300,000 clones, about 90% of them found a single time. The ten biggest clones cover roughly 2.5% of the sample. The specimen sequenced was peripheral blood. These receptors all come from a woman between 50 and 59 years old with acute or convalescent COVID-19.

The chain employs TRBV9 and TRBJ2-1; 10 bases are a match to TRBD1. This CDR3 is 19 amino acids long. The ends lost 0 bases at V and 2 bases at J; junction bases unmatched: 11. Germline CDR1 is SGDLS and CDR2 is YYNGEE. The CDR3 DNA reads TGTGCCAGCAGCGTAGCCCTCCTCCCCGGACAGGGGGCCTACAATGAGCAGTTCTTC. Residues: CASSVALLPGQGAYNEQFF.

V gene TRBV5-1 combines with J gene TRBJ2-2; D unclear. This CDR3 comprises 12 residues. The V end lost 0 bases, the J end lost 7 bases, and 4 bases lay between the germline ends. Per the germline V gene, CDR1 is SGHRS and CDR2 is YFSETQ. Here the CDR3 DNA reads TGCGCCAGCAGCTTGGAGCTCGGGGAGCTGTTTTTT. The encoded protein is CASSLELGELFF.

The V gene is TRBV24-1, the J gene TRBJ2-1, with 8 nucleotides matching TRBD2. J lost 3 bases, V lost 9 bases, and 9 bases had no gene match. The CDR3 is made up of 15 amino acids. CDR1 is KGHDR, CDR2 SFDVKD, per germline. DNA for the CDR3: TGTGCCACCTCGGGAGGGGCGGGTCTCTACAATGAGCAGTTCTTC. Translated, it gives CATSGGAGLYNEQFF.

The chain uses TRBV28 and TRBJ2-7, with D tentatively TRBD1 (5 bases). Germline CDR1 and CDR2: MDHEN and SYDVKM. V was trimmed by 5 bases and J by 12 bases, leaving 14 bases between them. The CDR3 contains 11 residues. CDR3 coding DNA: TGTGCCAGCAGTCACCGACAGTTAAGGTACTTC. This translates into CASSHRQLRYF.

The CDR3: CASRYLGHSNTGELFF. The CDR3 region has the DNA TGTGCCAGCAGATATTTAGGACATTCGAACACCGGGGAGCTGTTTTTT. The chain combines TRBV7-8 with TRBJ2-2; D is possibly TRBD1 (5 bases). V was shortened by 6 bases and J by 0 bases, with 14 bases between the two germline ends. The CDR3 length is 16 residues. The germline CDR1 and CDR2 sequences are SGHVS and FQNEAQ. The full variable domain, completed using reference TRBV7-8 and TRBJ2-2, is GAGVSQSPRYKVAKRGQDVALRCDPISGHVSLFWYQQALGQGPEFLTYFQNEAQLDKSGLPSDRFFAERPEGSVSTLKIQRTQQEDSAVYLCASRYLGHSNTGELFFGEGSRLTVL.